This T cell receptor beta chain was captured in a study of blood T cells in healthy people across ages. This clonotype was recorded a few times. As the CDR3 is not closed by the conserved phenylalanine or tryptophan, this likely results from a read error. They isolated at least 6 million PBMCs from each sample. Alongside a J-beta primer mix, a sample-barcoded 5' primer served in a second PCR lasting about 7 to 12 cycles. In TCRdb, the 5' RACE reads were re-called with MiXCR into one record per CDR3 protein. This sample carries approximately 780,000 distinct CDR3 sequences, around a quarter of them seen once, and the ten largest clones take over 2.5%. The CDR3 spans 14 residues. J was trimmed by 5 bases and V by 6 bases; bases with no gene match: 7. Looked up from germline, CDR1 is SEHNR and CDR2 is FQNEAQ (reference sequence). The same data also went into a second study, on T cells of mothers and their children. Per that study: Every mother produced more than 9.5 million TCR beta CDR3 reads, whereas every child provided roughly 3 million.

Sequencing input: blood. V and J are TRBV7-9 and TRBJ2-4, with TRBD2 identical over 7 bases. The origin of this receptor is a boy aged 10-17 years in good health. The CDR3 DNA sequence: TGTGCCAGCAGATCGACCGCGGGGGAAAACATTCAGTACCTC. It specifies CASRSTAGENIQYL.